Described below is a single TCR beta chain sequence and its context. The clone's antigen remains unknown. Nothing much larger sits one base from this clone, and base qualities are not available. This specimen comes from a study of control samples from healthy donors and cancer patients (dated by TCRdb to 2019 to 2021). Libraries were made using the immunoSEQ multiplex PCR assay. TCRdb took this table from immuneACCESS and kept in-frame rearrangements with V and J called. Such tables lack part of the clones; where checked against another copy, unresolved V genes explain under half of the gap, and the rest is unexplained. The sample table records 350,000 to 450,000 clones; approximately 90% of these occur just once. The top ten clonotypes cover around 6.8% of the sample. The receptor was isolated from a man aged 40-55 years with head and neck cancer. Sequencing was done on a sample of PBMCs.

The DNA sequence is as follows: TGTGCCAGCAGTTTAGTTAGGCTAGCGGGGGATGAGCAGTTCTTC. This yields the protein CASSLVRLAGDEQFF. The chain is encoded by TRBV27 joined to TRBJ2-1, and 10 junctional nucleotides match TRBD2. Unmatched junction bases come to 6, with V trimmed by 2 bases and J by 8 bases. The CDR3 measures 15 amino acids from cysteine to phenylalanine. Only the CDR3 region is kept as DNA, spanning 45 bases read in frame from base 1. In the germline V gene (reference sequence), CDR1 corresponds to MNHEY and CDR2 to SMNVEV.